This T cell receptor beta chain emerged from a study of human T cells and chemical hapten exposure. General study points: After DPC sensitization, TCRs above 1 in 1000 frequency showed no change.

Authors' analysis steps: The number of TCRs in each sample had a median of roughly 100,000 and spanned about 20,000 to 700,000. TCRdb reprocessed the RACE reads with MiXCR, giving one entry per CDR3 protein. V and J calls and clone size were set by TCRdb, not the authors. Among roughly 81,000 distinct CDR3 sequences, 8.5% were seen once, and the ten largest hold just over 2.5%. In this sample, this clonotype turned up many times. What it recognizes is unknown. The sample's time point: pre-sensitization, week 0. Treatment indicated: therapeutic diphenylcyclopropenone sensitization with weekly scalp DPC. Suited to DPC and affected by alopecia, the donors ranged from 18 to 70 years old. Trimming took off 2 bases at V and 0 bases at J, with 11 bases between the two ends. The CDR3 consists of 15 residues. The germline V gene has CDR1 GTSNPN and CDR2 SVGIG (reference sequence).

The rearrangement links TRBV30 to TRBJ1-5; D call uncertain. This receptor was identified in a man in his forties with alopecia areata. Some clones in this sample may be carry-over from other donors' samples. The material was whole blood, obtained in connection with sensitization to the hapten diphenylcyclopropenone (DPC). CDR3 sequence reads: CAWSYIGDSNQPQHF. CDR3 bases: TGTGCCTGGAGTTATATCGGAGATAGCAATCAGCCCCAGCATTTT.